This T cell receptor (beta chain) was obtained from a study of blood T cell repertoires in COVID-19 (dated by TCRdb to 2020 to 2022). For the wider study: Samples covering the acute and convalescent phases of COVID-19 were provided by collaborators in the United States, Italy and Spain. The prospective study material was composed of cDNA or gDNA derived from T cells, B-cell-depleted T cells, or PBMCs. Subjects who had been exposed to COVID-19, were actively infected with it, or had recovered from it provided the deeply sampled blood TCRbeta repertoires that made up the dataset. A freely available public database, intended as a resource for researchers studying the immune response to SARS-CoV-2, is where the repertoires were released. Samples were obtained from the ongoing ImmuneRACE study (first 160 participants) and from over a thousand subjects provided by 6 global collaborators. Sample metadata almost always included a de-identified subject ID, COVID-19 status, age in years and sex. Where available, HLA class I and class II types were taken from metadata supplied by the sample provider and were not determined by assay-based typing.

The immunoSEQ Assay, a bias-controlled multiplex PCR, was used to amplify TCRbeta CDR3 regions from genomic DNA. In the authors' own workflow: The number of nucleated cells in each sample was estimated from the amplification of reference gene primers within the assay. To quantify the absolute abundance of each unique TCRbeta CDR3 rearrangement, sequence reads were collapsed and filtered. For each sample, productive Simpson clonality was calculated as the square root of Simpson's diversity index across productive rearrangements. The immuneACCESS repertoire file appears here via TCRdb, limited to in-frame rearrangements. These files lack a portion of the clones; in checked studies, under half of the deficit traces to unresolved V genes, and the cause of the others is not known. That table furnishes V, J and clone size, whereas the DNA furnished D and trimming. This sample lists about 150,000 clones; 75% to 90% were detected once. The top ten constitute 13% of the sample.

One collaborating source in Seattle enrolled patients while the patients were actively infected and followed the patients over time throughout the course of disease. Whole blood was collected in K2EDTA tubes by collaborating institutions according to the institutions' own protocols. For TCRbeta analysis, collaborator samples were shipped as frozen whole blood, as isolated PBMCs, or as DNA extracted from either sample type. General conclusions and limits of the study: The amount of clinical and demographic metadata varied by source and participant and was provided uncurated.

From cysteine to phenylalanine, the CDR3 is 13 amino acids long. Of all the DNA, just the CDR3 is kept, 39 bases in frame from base 1. According to the germline V gene (reference sequence), CDR1 reads WNHNN and CDR2 reads SYGVQD. A distance of 7 bases separates the germline ends of V and J, which lose 2 bases and 8 bases respectively. In regard to this clone: The clone's antigen remains unknown. Per-nucleotide qualities are absent, and no much larger clonotype sits a single base away.

The clonotype comes from a young man with COVID-19, enrolled during active disease. Recombination connected TRBV10-1 to TRBJ1-6, with an unclear D gene assignment. Sequencing input: peripheral blood. The CDR3 protein sequence reads: CASSELLHSPLHF. The bases read TGCGCCAGCAGTGAGCTCCTCCATTCACCCCTCCACTTT.